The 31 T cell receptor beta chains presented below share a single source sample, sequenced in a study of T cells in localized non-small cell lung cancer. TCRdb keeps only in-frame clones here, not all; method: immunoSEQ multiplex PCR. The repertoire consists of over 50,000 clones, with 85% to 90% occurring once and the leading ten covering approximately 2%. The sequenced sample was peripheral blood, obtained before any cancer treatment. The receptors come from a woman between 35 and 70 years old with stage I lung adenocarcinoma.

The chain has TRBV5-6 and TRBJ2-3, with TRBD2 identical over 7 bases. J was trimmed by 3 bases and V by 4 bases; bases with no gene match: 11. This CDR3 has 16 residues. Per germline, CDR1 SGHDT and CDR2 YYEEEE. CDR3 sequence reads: CASSLWAGEGTDTQYF. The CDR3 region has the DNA TGTGCCAGCAGCCTCTGGGCGGGGGAAGGTACAGATACGCAGTATTTT.

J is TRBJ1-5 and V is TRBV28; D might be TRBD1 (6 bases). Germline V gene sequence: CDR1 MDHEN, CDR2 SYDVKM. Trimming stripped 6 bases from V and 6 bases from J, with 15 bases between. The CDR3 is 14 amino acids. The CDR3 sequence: CASRIQGIFQPQHF. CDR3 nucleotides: TGTGCCAGCAGGATTCAGGGGATTTTTCAGCCCCAGCATTTT.

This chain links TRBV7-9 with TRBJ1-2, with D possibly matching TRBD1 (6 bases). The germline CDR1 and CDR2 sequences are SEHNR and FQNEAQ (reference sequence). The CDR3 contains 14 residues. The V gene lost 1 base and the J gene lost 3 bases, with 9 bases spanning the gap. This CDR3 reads CASSLEGVYYGYTF. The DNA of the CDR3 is TGTGCCAGCAGCTTAGAGGGGGTTTACTATGGCTACACCTTC.

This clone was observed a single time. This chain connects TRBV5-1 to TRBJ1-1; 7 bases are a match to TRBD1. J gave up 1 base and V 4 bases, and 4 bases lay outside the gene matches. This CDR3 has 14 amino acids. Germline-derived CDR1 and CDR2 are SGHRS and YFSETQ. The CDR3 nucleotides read TGCGCCAGCAGCAGGGGGACAGCGAACACTGAAGCTTTCTTT. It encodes CASSRGTANTEAFF.

CDR3 amino acids: CAWSPSRNQPQHF. CDR3 coding DNA: TGTGCCTGGAGTCCAAGTAGGAATCAGCCCCAGCATTTT. The V gene is TRBV30, the J gene TRBJ1-5; D ambiguous. Germline assignment: CDR1 GTSNPN and CDR2 SVGIG (reference sequence). V lost 2 bases and J 4 bases, leaving 9 bases between the germline ends. This CDR3 spans 13 amino acids. Full variable domain (rest looked up from reference TRBV30 and TRBJ1-5): SQTIHQWPATLVQPVGSPLSLECTVEGTSNPNLYWYRQAAGRGLQLLFYSVGIGQISSEVPQNLSASRPQDRQFILSSKKLLLSDSGFYLCAWSPSRNQPQHFGDGTRLSIL.

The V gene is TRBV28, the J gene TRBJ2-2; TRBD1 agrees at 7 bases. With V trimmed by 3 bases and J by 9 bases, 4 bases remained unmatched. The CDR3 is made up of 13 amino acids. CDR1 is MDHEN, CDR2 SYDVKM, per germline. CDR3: CASSFTGDRELFF. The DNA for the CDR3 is TGTGCCAGCAGTTTTACAGGGGACCGGGAGCTGTTTTTT.

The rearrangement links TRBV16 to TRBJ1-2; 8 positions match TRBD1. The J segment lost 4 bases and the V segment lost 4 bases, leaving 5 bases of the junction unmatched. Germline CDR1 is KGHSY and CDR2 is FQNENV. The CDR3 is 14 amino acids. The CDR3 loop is CASSRKTGGYGYTF. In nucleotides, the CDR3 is TGTGCCAGCAGCCGTAAAACAGGGGGCTATGGCTACACCTTC.

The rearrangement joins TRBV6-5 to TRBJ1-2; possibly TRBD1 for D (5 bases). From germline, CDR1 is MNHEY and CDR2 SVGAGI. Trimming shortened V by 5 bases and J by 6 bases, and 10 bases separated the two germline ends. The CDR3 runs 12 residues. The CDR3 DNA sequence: TGTGCCAGCAGTCCCGGACATCATGGCTACACCTTC. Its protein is CASSPGHHGYTF.

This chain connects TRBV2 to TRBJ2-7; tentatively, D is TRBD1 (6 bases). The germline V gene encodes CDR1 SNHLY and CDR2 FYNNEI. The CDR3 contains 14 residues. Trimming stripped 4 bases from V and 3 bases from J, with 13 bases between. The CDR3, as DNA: TGTGCCAGCAGTGTAAATACAGGGAACTACGAGCAGTACTTC. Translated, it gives CASSVNTGNYEQYF. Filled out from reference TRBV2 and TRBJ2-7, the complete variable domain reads EPEVTQTPSHQVTQMGQEVILRCVPISNHLYFYWYRQILGQKVEFLVSFYNNEISEKSEIFDDQFSVERPDGSNFTLKIRSTKLEDSAMYFCASSVNTGNYEQYFGPGTRLTVT.

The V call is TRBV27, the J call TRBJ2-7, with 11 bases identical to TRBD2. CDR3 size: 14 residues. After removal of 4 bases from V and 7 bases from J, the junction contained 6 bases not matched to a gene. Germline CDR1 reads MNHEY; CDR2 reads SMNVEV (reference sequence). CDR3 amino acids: CASSSTSGSWEQYF. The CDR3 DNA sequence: TGTGCCAGCAGTTCCACTAGCGGGAGTTGGGAGCAGTACTTC.

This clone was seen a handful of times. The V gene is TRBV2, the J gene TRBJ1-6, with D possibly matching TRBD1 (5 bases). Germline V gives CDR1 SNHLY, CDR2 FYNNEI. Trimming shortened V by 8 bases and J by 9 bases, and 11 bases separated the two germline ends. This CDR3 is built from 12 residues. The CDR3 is CASRGRPSPLHF. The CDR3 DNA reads TGTGCCAGCCGGGGCAGGCCTTCACCCCTCCACTTT.

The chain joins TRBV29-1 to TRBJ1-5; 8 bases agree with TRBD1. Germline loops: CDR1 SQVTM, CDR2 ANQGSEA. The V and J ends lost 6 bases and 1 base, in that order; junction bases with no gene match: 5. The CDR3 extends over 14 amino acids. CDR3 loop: CSVSQGVSNQPQHF. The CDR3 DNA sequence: TGCAGCGTGTCACAGGGGGTAAGCAATCAGCCCCAGCATTTT.

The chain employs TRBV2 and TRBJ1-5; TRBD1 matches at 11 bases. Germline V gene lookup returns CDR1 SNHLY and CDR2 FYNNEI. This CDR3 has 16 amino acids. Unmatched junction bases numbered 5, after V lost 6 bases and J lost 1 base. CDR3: CASRRTGGPSNQPQHF. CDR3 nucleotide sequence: TGTGCCAGCAGACGGACAGGGGGCCCGAGCAATCAGCCCCAGCATTTT.

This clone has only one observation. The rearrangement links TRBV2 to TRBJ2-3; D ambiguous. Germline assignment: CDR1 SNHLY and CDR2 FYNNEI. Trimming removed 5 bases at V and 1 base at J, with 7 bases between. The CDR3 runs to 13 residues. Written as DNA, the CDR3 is TGTGCCAGCAGTATCCTAGGCACAGATACGCAGTATTTT. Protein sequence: CASSILGTDTQYF.

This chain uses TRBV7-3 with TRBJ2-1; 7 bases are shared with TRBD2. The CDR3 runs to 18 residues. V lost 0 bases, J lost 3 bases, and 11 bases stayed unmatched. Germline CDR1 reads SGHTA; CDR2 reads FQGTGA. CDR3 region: CASSLTVSSGGGYNEQFF. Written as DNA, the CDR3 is TGTGCCAGCAGCTTAACCGTTTCTAGCGGAGGCGGCTACAATGAGCAGTTCTTC.

The CDR3: CASSSPLAGSYEQYF. CDR3 in DNA: TGTGCCAGCAGTTCACCACTAGCGGGGTCCTACGAGCAGTACTTC. The rearrangement joins TRBV28 to TRBJ2-7; 10 positions agree with TRBD2. CDR1 and CDR2 (germline): MDHEN, SYDVKM. There are 15 residues in the CDR3. Trimming cost V 4 bases and J 1 base; bases outside gene matches: 4.

The CDR3 region has the DNA TGTGCCAGCAGTTACTCGACGGGAGGAGGGTCTGAAGCTTTCTTT. Translation: CASSYSTGGGSEAFF. The chain uses TRBV6-6 and TRBJ1-1, with D uncertain. The V gene lost 0 bases and the J gene lost 6 bases, with 14 bases spanning the gap. Per germline, CDR1 MNHNY and CDR2 SVGAGI (reference sequence). CDR3 length: 15 amino acids.

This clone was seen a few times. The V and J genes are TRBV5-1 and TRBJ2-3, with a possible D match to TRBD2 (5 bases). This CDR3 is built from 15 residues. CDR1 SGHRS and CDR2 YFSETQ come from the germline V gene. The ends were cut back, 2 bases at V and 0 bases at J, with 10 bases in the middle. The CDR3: CASSFVTTSTDTQYF. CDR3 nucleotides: TGCGCCAGCAGCTTTGTGACTACCAGCACAGATACGCAGTATTTT. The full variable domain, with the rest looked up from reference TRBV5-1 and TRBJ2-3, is KAGVTQTPRYLIKTRGQQVTLSCSPISGHRSVSWYQQTPGQGLQFLFEYFSETQRNKGNFPGRFSGRQFSNSRSEMNVSTLELGDSALYLCASSFVTTSTDTQYFGPGTRLTVL.

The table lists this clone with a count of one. Written as DNA, the CDR3 is TGTGCCAGCAGCCCGGGGACAGTAACTGAGCAGTTCTTC. It specifies CASSPGTVTEQFF. The chain has TRBV7-3 and TRBJ2-1, with 7 bases aligning to TRBD1. Germline V gene lookup returns CDR1 SGHTA and CDR2 FQGTGA. The ends lost 5 bases at V and 9 bases at J; junction bases unmatched: 7. This CDR3 is 13 amino acids long.

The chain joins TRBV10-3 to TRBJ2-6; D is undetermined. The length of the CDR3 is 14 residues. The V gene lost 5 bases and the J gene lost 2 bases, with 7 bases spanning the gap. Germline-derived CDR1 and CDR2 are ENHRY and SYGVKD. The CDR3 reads CAISSLAGANVLTF. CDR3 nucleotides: TGTGCCATCAGTTCCTTAGCTGGGGCCAACGTCCTGACTTTC.

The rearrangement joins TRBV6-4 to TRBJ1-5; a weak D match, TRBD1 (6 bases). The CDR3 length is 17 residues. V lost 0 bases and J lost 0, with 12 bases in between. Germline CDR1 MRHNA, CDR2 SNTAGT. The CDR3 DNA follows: TGTGCCAGCAGTGACTCCCCGGACAGATATAGCAATCAGCCCCAGCATTTT. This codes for CASSDSPDRYSNQPQHF.

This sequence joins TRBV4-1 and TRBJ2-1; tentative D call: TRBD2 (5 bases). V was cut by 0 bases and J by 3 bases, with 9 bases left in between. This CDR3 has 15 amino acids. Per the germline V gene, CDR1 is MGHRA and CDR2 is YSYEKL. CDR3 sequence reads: CASSQDHAGYNEQFF. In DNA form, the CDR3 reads TGCGCCAGCAGCCAAGATCATGCGGGCTACAATGAGCAGTTCTTC.

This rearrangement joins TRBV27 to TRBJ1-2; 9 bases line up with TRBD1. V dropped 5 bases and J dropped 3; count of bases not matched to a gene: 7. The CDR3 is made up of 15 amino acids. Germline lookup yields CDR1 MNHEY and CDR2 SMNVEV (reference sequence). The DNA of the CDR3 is TGTGCCAGCAGTCCTGGACAGGGGAAGGACTATGGCTACACCTTC. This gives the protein CASSPGQGKDYGYTF.

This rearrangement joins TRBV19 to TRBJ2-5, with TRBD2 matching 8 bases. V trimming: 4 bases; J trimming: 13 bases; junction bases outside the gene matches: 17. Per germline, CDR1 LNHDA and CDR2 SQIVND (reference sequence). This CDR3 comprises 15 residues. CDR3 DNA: TGTGCCAGTAGTAAGTCAGGACTAGCACCCGGTGAATGGTACTTC. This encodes CASSKSGLAPGEWYF.

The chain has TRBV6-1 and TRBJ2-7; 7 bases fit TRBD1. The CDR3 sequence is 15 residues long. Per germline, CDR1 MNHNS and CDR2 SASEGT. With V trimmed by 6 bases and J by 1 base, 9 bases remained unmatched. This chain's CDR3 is CASSLTGIISYEQYF. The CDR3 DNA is TGTGCCAGCAGCTTGACAGGGATCATTTCCTACGAGCAGTACTTC.

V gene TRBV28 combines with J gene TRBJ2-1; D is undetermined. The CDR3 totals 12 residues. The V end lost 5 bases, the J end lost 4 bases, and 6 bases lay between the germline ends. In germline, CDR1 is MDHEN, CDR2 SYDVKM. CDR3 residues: CASSPNYNEQFF. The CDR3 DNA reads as TGTGCCAGCAGTCCAAATTACAATGAGCAGTTCTTC.

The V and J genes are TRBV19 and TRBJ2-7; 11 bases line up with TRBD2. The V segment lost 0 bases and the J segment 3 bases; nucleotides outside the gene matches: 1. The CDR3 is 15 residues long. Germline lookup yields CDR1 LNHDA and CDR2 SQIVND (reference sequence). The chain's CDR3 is CASSIELAGVYEQYF. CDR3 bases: TGTGCCAGTAGTATAGAACTAGCGGGAGTCTACGAGCAGTACTTC.

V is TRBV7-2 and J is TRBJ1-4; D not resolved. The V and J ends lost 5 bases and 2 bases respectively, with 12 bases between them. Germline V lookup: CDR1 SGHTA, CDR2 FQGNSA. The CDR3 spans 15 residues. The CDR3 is CASSPLRGTNEKLFF. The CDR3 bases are TGTGCCAGCAGCCCCCTTCGGGGTACTAATGAAAAACTGTTTTTT.

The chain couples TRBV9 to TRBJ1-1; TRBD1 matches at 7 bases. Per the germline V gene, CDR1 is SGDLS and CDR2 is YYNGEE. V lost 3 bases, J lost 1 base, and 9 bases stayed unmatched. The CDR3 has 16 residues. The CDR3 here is CASSARPGGANTEAFF. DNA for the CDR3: TGTGCCAGCAGCGCAAGACCAGGGGGGGCGAACACTGAAGCTTTCTTT.

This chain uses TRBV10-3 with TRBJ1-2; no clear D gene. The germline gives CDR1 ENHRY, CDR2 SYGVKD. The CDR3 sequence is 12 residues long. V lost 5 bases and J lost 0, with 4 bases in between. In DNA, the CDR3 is TGTGCCATCAGTCCAACTAACTATGGCTACACCTTC. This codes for CAISPTNYGYTF.

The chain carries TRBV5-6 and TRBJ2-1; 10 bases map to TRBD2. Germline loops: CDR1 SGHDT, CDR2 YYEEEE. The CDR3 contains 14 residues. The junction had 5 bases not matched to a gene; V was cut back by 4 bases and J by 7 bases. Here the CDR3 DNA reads TGTGCCAGCAGCGGATTAGCGGGGGGAAATGAGCAGTTCTTC. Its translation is CASSGLAGGNEQFF.